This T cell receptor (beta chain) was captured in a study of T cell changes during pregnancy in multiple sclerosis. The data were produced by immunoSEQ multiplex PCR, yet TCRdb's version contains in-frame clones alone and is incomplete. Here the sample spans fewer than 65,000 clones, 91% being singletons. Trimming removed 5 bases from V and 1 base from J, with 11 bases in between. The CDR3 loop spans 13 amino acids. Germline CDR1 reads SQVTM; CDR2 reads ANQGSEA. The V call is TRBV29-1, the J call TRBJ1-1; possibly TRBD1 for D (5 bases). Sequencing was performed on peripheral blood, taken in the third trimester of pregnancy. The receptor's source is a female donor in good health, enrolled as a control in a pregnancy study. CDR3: CSVYGAENTEAFF. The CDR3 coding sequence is TGCAGCGTTTATGGGGCAGAGAACACTGAAGCTTTCTTT. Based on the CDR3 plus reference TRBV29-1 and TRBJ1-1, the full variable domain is SAVISQKPSRDICQRGTSLTIQCQVDSQVTMMFWYRQQPGQSLTLIATANQGSEATYESGFVIDKFPISRPNLTFSTLTVSNMSPEDSSIYLCSVYGAENTEAFFGQGTRLTVV.